The rows below give T cell receptor beta chains drawn from one sample of a study of blood T cells in healthy people across ages. TCRdb re-analysed the 5' RACE reads in MiXCR, keeping a single row per CDR3 protein. The repertoire includes 1.5 million to 1.9 million distinct CDR3 sequences, roughly 43% of them detected once, and approximately 4% sits in the top ten. Sequenced material: blood. These receptors were collected from a woman younger than 30 in good health. Both conserved end residues are part of each CDR3. The order of the fields is clone size, J gene, D gene, V gene, CDR3 DNA, CDR3 protein. A D gene is named only where the DNA matches it firmly. Clone sizes are given selectively: once, few, many, or a class where the clone is expanded.

-,TRBJ2-3,TRBD2,TRBV7-2,TGTGCCAGCAGACGATCCCTAGCGGGAGGGCTTGGAGATACGCAGTATTTT,CASRRSLAGGLGDTQYF
-,TRBJ2-1,TRBD2,TRBV9,TGTGCCAGCAGCCGTATAGCGGGACAAGGCTACAATGAGCAGTTCTTC,CASSRIAGQGYNEQFF
-,TRBJ2-5,-,TRBV7-8,TGTGCCAGCAGCCGCAGGAGGGTCACGCAAGAGACCCAGTACTTC,CASSRRRVTQETQYF
few,TRBJ2-7,-,TRBV24-1,TGTGCCACCAGTGATCTCCTCTACGAGCAGTACTTC,CATSDLLYEQYF
-,TRBJ1-2,-,TRBV20-1,TGCAGTGCCTGGACGGATGGCTACACCTTC,CSAWTDGYTF
-,TRBJ1-6,TRBD1,TRBV7-8,TGTGCCAGCAAGGGGGCAGGGGTTAATTCACCCCTCCACTTT,CASKGAGVNSPLHF
-,TRBJ1-5,-,TRBV30,TGTGCCTGGACCGGGTCTAGCAATCAGCCCCAGCATTTT,CAWTGSSNQPQHF
-,TRBJ1-6,-,TRBV7-9,TGTGCCAGCAGCTTATCGGCCAGCTCCTATAATTCACCCCTCCACTTT,CASSLSASSYNSPLHF
few,TRBJ1-2,-,TRBV6-2/TRBV6-3,TGTGCCAGCAGTTATGGGCCGCGAGACTACACCTTC,CASSYGPRDYTF
-,TRBJ1-2,-,TRBV27,TGTGCCAGCTCAAGGTTTAACTATGTCGGCTACACCTTC,CASSRFNYVGYTF
-,TRBJ2-3,-,TRBV7-2,TGTGCCAGCAGCTTTGGAGGGGTTGACACAGATACGCAGTATTTT,CASSFGGVDTDTQYF
few,TRBJ2-7,-,TRBV12-3/TRBV12-4,TGTGCCAGCAGTAGCCTACAGGCCTACGAGCAGTACTTC,CASSSLQAYEQYF
-,TRBJ2-7,-,TRBV20-1,TGCAGTGCCACGACAGAAGACGAGCAGTACTTC,CSATTEDEQYF
few,TRBJ2-7,TRBD2,TRBV4-3,TGCGCCAGCAGCCACCGGACTAGATCCTACGAGCAGTACTTC,CASSHRTRSYEQYF
few,TRBJ2-1,-,TRBV11-1,TGTGCCAGCAGCTTAGTGGGATGGGAGCAGTTCTTC,CASSLVGWEQFF
-,TRBJ2-6,-,TRBV12-3/TRBV12-4,TGTGCCAGCAGTTTAGGGGATATCGCTGGGGCCAACGTCCTGACTTTC,CASSLGDIAGANVLTF
-,TRBJ2-7,-,TRBV5-1,TGCGCCAGCAGCGGAGGGGGCTACGATGAGCAGTACTTC,CASSGGGYDEQYF
-,TRBJ1-1,-,TRBV20-1,TGCAGGGCAGATAAAGCTTTCTTT,CRADKAFF
-,TRBJ1-2,-,TRBV3-1,TGTGCCAGCAGCCGTGGAAAGGACTATGGCTACACCTTC,CASSRGKDYGYTF
few,TRBJ1-2,-,TRBV4-3,TGCGCCAGCAGCCAAGTTTCGGGTTATAACTATGGCTACACCTTC,CASSQVSGYNYGYTF
-,TRBJ1-2,-,TRBV7-2,TGTGCCAGCAGCTTAGACTCAAATGGCTACACCTTC,CASSLDSNGYTF
few,TRBJ1-2,-,TRBV7-2,TGTGCCAGCAGCCACAGTAACTATGGCTACACCTTC,CASSHSNYGYTF
-,TRBJ2-2,-,TRBV12-3/TRBV12-4,TGTGCCAGCAGCCAGCATGGGTCAGCCGGGGAGCTGTTTTTT,CASSQHGSAGELFF
-,TRBJ1-1,-,TRBV25-1,TGTGCCAGCAGTGACCGGCGAACAGGGAACACTGAAGCTTTCTTT,CASSDRRTGNTEAFF
-,TRBJ2-7,-,TRBV7-6,TGTGCCAGCAGCAGCAGGGTCCCCTACGAGCAGTACTTC,CASSSRVPYEQYF
-,TRBJ2-2,-,TRBV20-1,TGCAGTGCTGTGGACCCCAGGAACACCGGGGAGCTGTTTTTT,CSAVDPRNTGELFF
few,TRBJ1-5,-,TRBV9,TGTGCCAGCAGCGTATCAGGGACGGTTCAGCCCCAGCATTTT,CASSVSGTVQPQHF
few,TRBJ1-2,-,TRBV6-1,TGTGCCAGCAGTGTTTCAGGATCGTACTATGGCTACACCTTC,CASSVSGSYYGYTF
-,TRBJ2-2,-,TRBV15,TGTGCCACCAGCAGAGTAGCTATCGCCGGGGAGCTGTTTTTT,CATSRVAIAGELFF